This is a list of T cell receptor beta chains from one sample in a study of T cells in Graves' hyperthyroidism and ophthalmopathy. TCRdb independently ran MiXCR on the multiplex PCR reads; one entry per CDR3 protein. There are roughly 840,000 distinct CDR3 sequences in the sample; approximately 40% occur only once, and around 9.3% lies in the top ten. Material: blood. All receptors come from a man aged 18 to 30 with Graves' hyperthyroidism. Both conserved end residues are part of each CDR3. Fields, in order: clone size, V gene, D gene, J gene, CDR3 DNA, CDR3 protein. D genes are given only for firm matches. Clone size appears in some rows only: once, few, many, or a class for an expanded clone.

>NA|TRBV19|NA|TRBJ2-5
TGTGCCAGTAGTATAGGGGACGGAGAAGAGACCCAGTACTTC
CASSIGDGEETQYF
>NA|TRBV7-9|NA|TRBJ1-1
TGTGCCAGCACTCTGGGAGGGGCGGGTGAAGCTTTCTTT
CASTLGGAGEAFF
>many|TRBV10-3|TRBD2|TRBJ2-5
TGTGCCATCAGTGAGTCGGGGGGGTACCAAGAGACCCAGTACTTC
CAISESGGYQETQYF
>few|TRBV2|NA|TRBJ2-7
TGTGCCAGCAGTGAAACAGGGTCCATCAGCTACGAGCAGTACTTC
CASSETGSISYEQYF
>NA|TRBV5-6|NA|TRBJ2-5
TGTGCCAGCAGCCCCCACGGCAGAGAAGAGACCCAGTACTTC
CASSPHGREETQYF
>NA|TRBV6-4|NA|TRBJ2-2
TGTGCCAGCAGTGCCGAGAGCGGGTCCACCGGGGAGCTGTTTTTT
CASSAESGSTGELFF
>many|TRBV7-4|NA|TRBJ2-7
TGTGCCAGCAGCACAGAAGGGGGACAGTACTTC
CASSTEGGQYF
>many|TRBV7-9|NA|TRBJ1-1
TGTGCCAGCATCCTTAGGGGTGGGACTGAAGCTTTCTTT
CASILRGGTEAFF
>NA|TRBV16|NA|TRBJ1-2
TGTGCCAGCAGCCAATTAGAGGGCTACACCTTC
CASSQLEGYTF
>NA|TRBV12-3/TRBV12-4|NA|TRBJ1-2
TGTGCCAGCAGTTTAGGACAGCTTGGCTACACCTTC
CASSLGQLGYTF
>NA|TRBV5-8|NA|TRBJ2-7
TGTGCCAGCAACGCGGGACAGCCGTCTAGCTCCTACGAGCAGTACTTC
CASNAGQPSSSYEQYF
>NA|TRBV7-9|NA|TRBJ1-1
TGTGCCAGCAGCTTGGTCGGGATGGACACTGAAGCTTTCTTT
CASSLVGMDTEAFF
>NA|TRBV20-1|NA|TRBJ2-4
TGCAGTGCTAGATCTCAGGGACTGCTCAAAAACATTCAGTACTTC
CSARSQGLLKNIQYF
>NA|TRBV7-2|NA|TRBJ1-5
TGTGCCAGCAGCCAAGATTCGCGTCAGCCCCAGCATTTT
CASSQDSRQPQHF
>many|TRBV24-1|NA|TRBJ1-5
TGTGCCACCAGCGTGCCGGGACCCAATCAGCCCCAGCATTTT
CATSVPGPNQPQHF
>NA|TRBV19|NA|TRBJ2-6
TGTGCCAGTAGTCGGGACCCTGGGGCCAACGTCCTGACTTTC
CASSRDPGANVLTF
>few|TRBV7-8|NA|TRBJ1-1
TGTGCCAGCAGCCCCAAAGACCCGGGACACCCGAACACTGAAGCTTTCTTT
CASSPKDPGHPNTEAFF
>NA|TRBV2|TRBD1|TRBJ2-7
TGTGCCAGCTTCAGTACCGGGACAGGGAACCACGAGCAGTACTTC
CASFSTGTGNHEQYF
>NA|TRBV6-6|NA|TRBJ1-5
TGTGCCAGCTGTTCCAGGGGAGGGGGCAATCAGCCCCAGCATTTT
CASCSRGGGNQPQHF
>NA|TRBV25-1|NA|TRBJ2-3
TGTGCCAGCAGCTCGACGACAGATACGCAGTATTTT
CASSSTTDTQYF
>few|TRBV5-1|TRBD1|TRBJ1-1
TGCGCCAGCAGCTCAGGGACAGGGATGGGTTTGAGGACTGAAGCTTTCTTT
CASSSGTGMGLRTEAFF
>NA|TRBV20-1|NA|TRBJ2-2
TGCAGTGCTAGGGCGGGCGGGAACACCGGGGAGCTGTTTTTT
CSARAGGNTGELFF
>NA|TRBV15|TRBD1|TRBJ2-5
TGTGCCACCAGCAGAGATCCCGGACAGGGGGCAGAGTTACCAGAGACCCAGTACTTC
CATSRDPGQGAELPETQYF
>few|TRBV4-1|NA|TRBJ1-1
TGTGCCAGCAGACAAGCCGCCGGTGGCACTGAAGCTTTCTTT
CASRQAAGGTEAFF
>few|TRBV5-1|TRBD1|TRBJ1-4
TGCGCCAGCAGCGCAGCCCGGGACAGTTCCAGTGAAAAACTGTTTTTT
CASSAARDSSSEKLFF
>few|TRBV5-7|NA|TRBJ1-1
TGTGCCAGCAGCCTCGGACCCGGCAAGGCTTTCTTT
CASSLGPGKAFF
>NA|TRBV7-6|NA|TRBJ2-2
TGTGCCAGCAGCTTCAAGGGCGGGAACTATGAGGGACCCGGGGAGCTGTTTTTT
CASSFKGGNYEGPGELFF
>few|TRBV19|NA|TRBJ2-7
TGTACCTTCAGGGACATGACCTACGAGCAGTACTTC
CTFRDMTYEQYF
>NA|TRBV5-1|NA|TRBJ2-5
TGCGCCAGCAGCTTGACAGGTTATGGAGAGACCCAGTACTTC
CASSLTGYGETQYF
>NA|TRBV29-1|NA|TRBJ1-4
TGCAGCGTTGACGACGGGGGAGGCGAAAAACTGTTTTTC
CSVDDGGGEKLFF
>NA|TRBV20-1|NA|TRBJ2-5
TGCAGTGCTACCGGGATGGTAGAGGCCCAGTACTTC
CSATGMVEAQYF
>few|TRBV3-1|TRBD2|TRBJ2-7
TGTGCCAGCAGCCGCCCGACTAGCGTTGGCTACGAGCAGTACTTC
CASSRPTSVGYEQYF
>NA|TRBV5-1|TRBD1|TRBJ2-7
TGCGCCAGCAGCTTCGATACAGGGGCGCCCTACGAGCAGTACTTC
CASSFDTGAPYEQYF
>many|TRBV5-1|NA|TRBJ1-2
TGCGCCAGCAGCTTCGAGGGGAATGGCTACACCTTC
CASSFEGNGYTF
>many|TRBV29-1|TRBD1|TRBJ1-4
TGCAGCGTCGGGACAGGGGGCTATGAAAAACTGTTTTTT
CSVGTGGYEKLFF
>NA|TRBV6-2/TRBV6-3|TRBD1|TRBJ2-7
TGTGCCAGCAGTGTCCTACTCGGGACAGGGATGGACGAGCAGTACTTC
CASSVLLGTGMDEQYF
>few|TRBV9|NA|TRBJ1-1
TGTGCCAGCAGCCTAAGCGAGGGGAACACTGAAGCTTTTTTT
CASSLSEGNTEAFF
>few|TRBV20-1|TRBD1|TRBJ1-6
TGCAGTGCTAGAGCCCACCCGGGAACAGGGGGAACCTCACCCCTCCACTTT
CSARAHPGTGGTSPLHF
>NA|TRBV29-1|NA|TRBJ1-3
TGCAGCGTTGATCCGGTTATGGAGGGGGAGAACACCATATATTTT
CSVDPVMEGENTIYF
>NA|TRBV15|TRBD1|TRBJ1-6
TGTGCCACCAGCAGCTTGGGACAGAATTCACCCCTCCACTTT
CATSSLGQNSPLHF